This entry lists 27 T cell receptor beta chains sequenced from one sample in a study of blood T cell repertoires in COVID-19. Some clones are missing from TCRdb's copy, which holds only in-frame ones; the method was immunoSEQ multiplex PCR. The table lists 200,000 to 250,000 clones, approximately 83% of them singletons. Sequencing was done on a sample of PBMCs or T cells enriched from blood (not recorded which). The receptors here all came from a woman aged 60-70 years who had recovered from COVID-19.

This chain uses TRBV6-5 with TRBJ2-3, with D hard to call. The CDR3 has 14 residues. V lost 6 bases and J 0 bases, leaving 10 bases between the germline ends. Looked up from germline, CDR1 is MNHEY and CDR2 is SVGAGI. DNA for the CDR3: TGTGCCAGCAGCCCCCAATTGAGCACAGATACGCAGTATTTT. It yields the protein CASSPQLSTDTQYF.

The rearrangement links TRBV3-1 (or the pseudogene TRBV3-2) to TRBJ2-5; TRBD2 is a possible D gene (5 bases). The CDR3 sequence is 14 residues long. Germline loops: CDR1 LGHDT, CDR2 YNNKEL (reference sequence). With 4 bases removed from V and 5 bases from J, the gap between germline ends came to 14 bases. The CDR3 sequence is CASSRSLASETQYF. The CDR3 DNA reads TGTGCCAGCAGCCGGTCTCTAGCATCTGAGACCCAGTACTTC.

The rearrangement joins TRBV9 to TRBJ2-1; the match to TRBD1 covers 7 bases. This CDR3 comprises 12 residues. Trimming cost V 5 bases and J 14 bases; bases outside gene matches: 10. Germline V gives CDR1 SGDLS, CDR2 YYNGEE. As DNA, the CDR3 is TGTGCCAGCAGTAACCTCGGGACAGAGGAGTTCTTC. It codes for CASSNLGTEEFF.

The V gene is TRBV19, the J gene TRBJ1-5; 8 bases are shared with TRBD1. CDR3 length: 20 amino acids. Germline loops: CDR1 LNHDA, CDR2 SQIVND (reference sequence). Germline trimming cut 7 bases from V and 3 bases from J; bases unmatched to any gene: 23. The CDR3 sequence is CASTYRAQGGSGAYNQPQHF. CDR3 nucleotide sequence: TGTGCCAGTACCTATCGGGCACAGGGGGGCTCTGGGGCCTACAATCAGCCCCAGCATTTT.

The CDR3 nucleotides read TGTGCCAGCAGTTCCGGGGTAACAGGGTCGTACGAGCAGTACTTC. Protein product: CASSSGVTGSYEQYF. This chain connects TRBV6-5 to TRBJ2-7; D might be TRBD1 (6 bases). Germline values: CDR1 MNHEY, CDR2 SVGAGI. V gave up 4 bases and J gave up 4 bases, with 17 bases separating them. The CDR3 has 15 residues.

This rearrangement joins TRBV3-1 (or the pseudogene TRBV3-2) to TRBJ1-2; a weak D match, TRBD1 (6 bases). V lost 1 base and J 8 bases, leaving 20 bases between the germline ends. CDR3 length: 16 amino acids. The germline V gene encodes CDR1 LGHDT and CDR2 YNNKEL (reference sequence). The CDR3 bases are TGTGCCAGCAGCCAAGGGATTGGCAGGGGATCGAGAGGCTACACCTTC. It specifies CASSQGIGRGSRGYTF.

The chain carries TRBV10-3 and TRBJ2-1; 9 bases match TRBD2. J lost 7 bases, V lost 0 bases, and 4 bases had no gene match. CDR1 ENHRY and CDR2 SYGVKD come from the germline V gene. The CDR3 length is 15 residues. Here the CDR3 DNA reads TGTGCCATCAGTGAGTCTGGTCTAGCGGGAAATGAGCAGTTCTTC. Its protein is CAISESGLAGNEQFF.

The CDR3 is CASSEGRYNEQFF. DNA for the CDR3: TGTGCCAGCAGCGAGGGAAGGTACAATGAGCAGTTCTTC. The chain has TRBV27 and TRBJ2-1; D is perhaps TRBD2 (5 bases). The CDR3 contains 13 residues. V lost 6 bases and J 4 bases, leaving 10 bases between the germline ends. From germline, CDR1 is MNHEY and CDR2 SMNVEV (reference sequence).

The V gene is TRBV6-5, the J gene TRBJ1-2, with 7 nucleotides matching TRBD1. The CDR3 is 15 amino acids. The germline gives CDR1 MNHEY, CDR2 SVGAGI. V was clipped by 5 bases and J by 8 bases; unmatched bases: 14. This CDR3 is CASSRNQGEQWGYTF. The CDR3 nucleotides are TGTGCCAGCAGTCGAAACCAGGGGGAGCAATGGGGCTACACCTTC.

This rearrangement joins TRBV3-1 (or the pseudogene TRBV3-2) to TRBJ2-7, with a weak D call TRBD2 (6 bases). CDR1 LGHDT and CDR2 YNNKEL come from the germline V gene (reference sequence). Deletions cut 4 bases from V and 0 bases from J, with 10 bases between. The CDR3 is made up of 14 amino acids. The CDR3 spells CASSRSGVSYEQYF. CDR3 nucleotide sequence: TGTGCCAGCAGCCGTAGCGGTGTCTCCTACGAGCAGTACTTC.

This clone was counted between two and nine times. The J gene is TRBJ1-5, the V gene TRBV19, with D unclear. V was pared by 0 bases and J by 5 bases, with 5 bases between. This CDR3 has 13 amino acids. Germline V gene lookup returns CDR1 LNHDA and CDR2 SQIVND (reference sequence). In nucleotides, the CDR3 is TGTGCCAGTAGTATAGATCAGGATCAGCCCCAGCATTTT. Its translation: CASSIDQDQPQHF.

The J gene is TRBJ1-3, the V gene TRBV6-5; D is unresolved. Germline lookup yields CDR1 MNHEY and CDR2 SVGAGI. V was trimmed by 8 bases and J by 6 bases, leaving 11 bases between them. The CDR3 runs to 12 residues. The CDR3 here is CASLAPQNTIYF. CDR3 coding DNA: TGTGCCAGCCTAGCCCCCCAAAACACCATATATTTT.

V is TRBV3-1 (or the pseudogene TRBV3-2) and J is TRBJ2-2; D remains ambiguous. The V end lost 4 bases, the J end lost 7 bases, and 10 bases lay between the germline ends. The CDR3 runs 13 residues. Germline CDR1 is LGHDT and CDR2 is YNNKEL (reference sequence). CDR3 DNA sequence: TGTGCCAGCAGCCCCAAGGCGGTCGGGGAGCTGTTTTTT. This encodes CASSPKAVGELFF.

The V call is TRBV6-5, the J call TRBJ2-1; 7 positions match TRBD1. The ends lost 4 bases at V and 4 bases at J; junction bases unmatched: 7. This CDR3 has 15 amino acids. The germline gives CDR1 MNHEY, CDR2 SVGAGI. CDR3 coding DNA: TGTGCCAGCAGTTCCGGGACAGTTCCTTACAATGAGCAGTTCTTC. Protein sequence: CASSSGTVPYNEQFF.

This clone is a singleton in its sample. The V gene is TRBV5-1, the J gene TRBJ2-1; D is undetermined. This CDR3 is 15 amino acids long. CDR1 is SGHRS and CDR2 is YFSETQ in the germline V gene. V lost 0 bases and J 2 bases, leaving 9 bases between the germline ends. CDR3 DNA sequence: TGCGCCAGCAGCTTGGGAGCTAGACCCTACAATGAGCAGTTCTTC. It translates to CASSLGARPYNEQFF.

This chain uses TRBV29-1 with TRBJ2-7; TRBD1 matches 9 bases. There are 14 residues in the CDR3. The germline CDR1 and CDR2 sequences are SQVTM and ANQGSEA. The V segment lost 6 bases and the J segment 0 bases; nucleotides outside the gene matches: 6. The CDR3 DNA is TGCAGCGTCGCCGGGACAGGGACCTCCTACGAGCAGTACTTC. Protein sequence: CSVAGTGTSYEQYF.

CDR3 amino acids: CASSPGTDAEKLFF. DNA of the CDR3: TGTGCCAGTAGTCCCGGGACAGACGCTGAAAAACTGTTTTTT. J is TRBJ1-4 and V is TRBV19; 7 bases align to TRBD1. Germline trimming cut 5 bases from V and 7 bases from J; bases unmatched to any gene: 7. In germline, CDR1 is LNHDA, CDR2 SQIVND (reference sequence). CDR3 length equals 14 residues.

The chain couples TRBV4-2 to TRBJ2-6, with 7 bases lining up with TRBD1. Germline values: CDR1 LGHNA, CDR2 YNFKEQ. Trimming at V came to 4 bases and at J to 0 bases, leaving 6 bases not matched to a gene. The CDR3 is 17 residues long. The CDR3 DNA reads TGTGCCAGCAGCCCGGGACAGAAACCCTCTGGGGCCAACGTCCTGACTTTC. Amino acids: CASSPGQKPSGANVLTF.

CDR3 sequence: CASSLEVGVGYTF. In nucleotides, the CDR3 is TGCGCCAGCAGCTTGGAGGTAGGAGTCGGCTACACCTTC. The J gene is TRBJ1-2, the V gene TRBV5-1, with unresolved D. The germline gives CDR1 SGHRS, CDR2 YFSETQ. The V end was cut by 0 bases, the J end by 8 bases, with 11 bases between. CDR3 length equals 13 residues.

The chain couples TRBV6-5 to TRBJ1-1; TRBD1 matches 7 bases. The CDR3 covers 13 residues. The germline CDR1 and CDR2 sequences are MNHEY and SVGAGI. V shed 4 bases and J 4 bases; nucleotides not matched to a gene: 3. Written as DNA, the CDR3 is TGTGCCAGCAGTTCGGGACAGAGCACTGAAGCTTTCTTT. This gives the protein CASSSGQSTEAFF.

V gene TRBV5-6 combines with J gene TRBJ2-3; 10 bases fit TRBD2. Unmatched junction bases numbered 3, after V lost 0 bases and J lost 2 bases. The CDR3 extends over 16 amino acids. The germline CDR1 and CDR2 sequences are SGHDT and YYEEEE. The CDR3 protein is CASSLDLAGATDTQYF. CDR3 in DNA: TGTGCCAGCAGCTTGGATCTAGCGGGGGCCACAGATACGCAGTATTTT.

The chain has TRBV6-5 and TRBJ1-5, with unresolved D. The germline CDR1 and CDR2 sequences are MNHEY and SVGAGI. V was cut by 0 bases and J by 11 bases, with 11 bases left in between. The CDR3 spans 13 residues. DNA of the CDR3: TGTGCCAGCAGTTACTCGATCCAGGAAGCCCAGCATTTT. This codes for CASSYSIQEAQHF.

A word on this clone: This may be a read error, as it is one base from a much larger clone. The gene calls are TRBV6-5 and TRBJ1-4; D ambiguous. CDR1 and CDR2 from the germline V gene are MNHEY and SVGAGI. The CDR3 totals 15 residues. This chain's CDR3 is CVSSYRWTTNEKLFF. CDR3 in DNA: TGTGTCAGCAGTTATAGATGGACTACTAATGAAAAACTGTTTTTT.

The chain is built from TRBV18 and TRBJ1-2; weak D call: TRBD1 (6 bases). The germline V and J ends were trimmed by 6 bases and 4 bases, with 21 bases remaining between them. Per the germline V gene, CDR1 is KGHSH and CDR2 is LQKENI. The CDR3 spans 16 residues. CDR3 nucleotide sequence: TGTGCCAGCTCTGAGGGCCAGGGGTCCCAGGGCTATGGCTACACCTTC. Amino acid sequence: CASSEGQGSQGYGYTF.

The genes are TRBV19 and TRBJ2-1; D is uncertain. This CDR3 is 12 amino acids long. Trimming pared 5 bases from V and 7 bases from J, leaving 9 bases between. CDR1 LNHDA and CDR2 SQIVND come from the germline V gene (reference sequence). CDR3 DNA: TGTGCCAGTAGTTCCCCGGGTAATGAGCAGTTCTTC. Its translation is CASSSPGNEQFF.

The chain recombines TRBV7-9 with TRBJ1-4, with 7 bases fitting TRBD1. CDR1 and CDR2 (germline): SEHNR, FQNEAQ (reference sequence). The CDR3 has 14 residues. The V gene end was trimmed by 6 bases and the J gene end by 4 bases; junction bases not matched to a gene: 5. The CDR3 nucleotides read TGTGCCAGCAGAGCCGGGACAGATAATGAAAAACTGTTTTTT. As protein: CASRAGTDNEKLFF.

CDR3 residues: CATSDFDPKTGGRETQYF. The CDR3 bases are TGTGCCACCAGTGATTTTGATCCCAAGACAGGGGGCAGGGAGACCCAGTACTTC. The gene calls are TRBV24-1 and TRBJ2-5; 10 bases line up with TRBD1. The CDR3 consists of 18 residues. The germline gives CDR1 KGHDR, CDR2 SFDVKD. V was pared by 1 base and J by 5 bases, with 12 bases of the junction left unmatched.